Listed below are T cell receptor beta chains from one sample, sequenced in a study of blood T cell repertoires in COVID-19. Some clones are missing from TCRdb's copy, which holds only in-frame ones; the method was immunoSEQ multiplex PCR. The sample contains some 390,000 clones, more than 75% of which appear only once. Sequencing was performed on peripheral blood. All receptors derive from a woman aged 55 to 70 with COVID-19, enrolled during active disease. CDR3s include the opening cysteine and the closing phenylalanine or tryptophan. Fields, in order: clone size, V gene, J gene, D gene, CDR3 protein, CDR3 DNA. The D gene is left open where the match is weak. Expanded clones are given a class, and other clones once, few, many or no size at all.

size: .; V: TRBV6-1; J: TRBJ1-4; D: .; CDR3: CATVQTEEKLFF; DNA: TGTGCCACCGTACAGACAGAGGAAAAACTGTTTTTT
size: many; V: TRBV27; J: TRBJ1-1; D: TRBD1; CDR3: CASSSPGQGDNDFTEAFF; DNA: TGTGCCAGCAGTTCACCGGGACAGGGTGACAATGACTTTACTGAAGCTTTCTTT
size: .; V: TRBV10-1; J: TRBJ1-2; D: .; CDR3: CASSARDYGYTF; DNA: TGCGCCAGCAGTGCCAGGGATTATGGCTACACCTTC
size: .; V: TRBV12-3/TRBV12-4; J: TRBJ1-5; D: .; CDR3: CASTTQVNQPQHF; DNA: TGTGCCAGCACTACACAGGTAAATCAGCCCCAGCATTTT
size: .; V: TRBV3-1/TRBV3-2; J: TRBJ2-4; D: .; CDR3: CASSLIGGGAGSNIQYF; DNA: TGTGCCAGCAGCCTGATAGGGGGGGGCGCGGGGAGTAACATTCAGTACTTC
size: .; V: TRBV18; J: TRBJ1-1; D: .; CDR3: CASSPITYNTEAFF; DNA: TGTGCCAGCTCACCAATCACATATAACACTGAAGCTTTCTTT
size: .; V: TRBV28; J: TRBJ1-1; D: .; CDR3: CASSLGGSLNTEAFF; DNA: TGTGCCAGCAGTTTAGGGGGGAGCCTGAACACTGAAGCTTTCTTT
size: .; V: TRBV29-1; J: TRBJ2-1; D: .; CDR3: CSGSGVTYNEQFF; DNA: TGCAGCGGGTCCGGGGTAACCTACAATGAGCAGTTCTTC
size: .; V: TRBV24-1; J: TRBJ1-2; D: .; CDR3: CATSRTDANYGYTF; DNA: TGTGCCACCAGCAGGACTGACGCCAACTATGGCTACACCTTC
size: .; V: TRBV6-2/TRBV6-3; J: TRBJ1-4; D: .; CDR3: CASSFTGYEKLFF; DNA: TGTGCCAGCAGTTTCACAGGGTATGAAAAACTGTTTTTT
size: .; V: TRBV28; J: TRBJ2-7; D: .; CDR3: CASSMTTYEQYF; DNA: TGTGCCAGCAGTATGACTACCTACGAGCAGTACTTC
size: .; V: TRBV28; J: TRBJ1-6; D: .; CDR3: CASSLPLTAGYGSPLHF; DNA: TGTGCCAGCAGTTTACCCCTAACGGCAGGGTACGGTTCACCCCTCCACTTT
size: .; V: TRBV7-9; J: TRBJ2-2; D: TRBD1; CDR3: CASSFRQGAGTGELFF; DNA: TGTGCCAGCAGCTTTCGACAGGGGGCAGGCACCGGGGAGCTGTTTTTT
size: .; V: TRBV19; J: TRBJ2-7; D: .; CDR3: CASRFSPRDSVHEQYF; DNA: TGTGCCAGTAGATTTTCCCCGCGGGACAGCGTCCACGAGCAGTACTTC
size: few; V: TRBV5-4; J: TRBJ1-5; D: TRBD1; CDR3: CASSAGTGRGQPQHF; DNA: TGTGCCAGCAGCGCCGGGACAGGGCGGGGGCAGCCCCAGCATTTT
size: .; V: TRBV7-8; J: TRBJ1-5; D: .; CDR3: CASSLAPGGNQPQHF; DNA: TGTGCCAGCAGCTTAGCGCCAGGGGGCAATCAGCCCCAGCATTTT
size: .; V: TRBV19; J: TRBJ2-7; D: TRBD1; CDR3: CASSHRPWTGDSYEQYF; DNA: TGTGCCAGTAGCCACCGCCCATGGACAGGGGACTCCTACGAGCAGTACTTC